The clone carrying this TCR beta chain appeared a few times. Its antigen is as yet unknown. CDR1 is SEHNR, CDR2 FQNEAQ, per germline (reference sequence). This CDR3 has 15 amino acids. Trimming left V 3 bases short and J 4 bases short, with 13 bases between. These data are taken from a study of identical twins. Study-level results: Zero-insertion findings could be partly confounded by invariant cells (MAIT and iNKT cells).

Unique molecular identifiers were present on cDNA, and template switching added a universal primer site. A single record per CDR3 protein comes from TCRdb applying MiXCR to the 5' RACE reads. The data hold hundreds of thousands of distinct CDR3 sequences, with roughly 20% observed a single time. These sequences were also reported in another study, on T cells expressing NK-cell markers. As that report states: Seven of the eight sequenced donors were classified as HCMV-seropositive, and one was classified as seronegative. CD8+ T cells in 5 or 6 donors included dominant NKG2C+ clonotypes at about 1.0-8%.

The sequence was obtained from a woman aged 18-29 years in good health. The material sequenced was PBMCs. V usage is TRBV7-9 and J usage is TRBJ1-3, with D perhaps matching TRBD1 (6 bases). This CDR3 is CASSLTWDTGNTIYF. The CDR3 DNA follows: TGTGCCAGCAGCTTGACGTGGGACACAGGAAACACCATATATTTT.